This T cell receptor beta chain was sequenced in a study of cytomegalovirus exposure and HLA in healthy donors. Per the germline V gene, CDR1 is SQVTM and CDR2 is ANQGSEA. Trimming pared 3 bases from V and 4 bases from J, leaving 6 bases between. The CDR3 extends over 11 amino acids. PCR amplification relied on 60 Vbeta primers (plus 13 Jbeta primers). TCRdb's table, derived via immunoSEQ multiplex PCR, lists solely in-frame clones and lacks some. This sample has approximately 160,000 clones; around 75% occur once, and the top ten carry approximately 2%. The chain links TRBV29-1 to TRBJ1-1; D gene unclear. The TCR was taken from a human donor in good health. The sample was PBMCs. CDR3 nucleotides: TGCAGCGTTGATCCCCTCACTGAAGCTTTCTTT. Its protein product is CSVDPLTEAFF. Using reference TRBV29-1 and TRBJ1-1 for the parts outside the CDR3, the full variable domain is SAVISQKPSRDICQRGTSLTIQCQVDSQVTMMFWYRQQPGQSLTLIATANQGSEATYESGFVIDKFPISRPNLTFSTLTVSNMSPEDSSIYLCSVDPLTEAFFGQGTRLTVV.